A selection of T cell receptor beta chains follows, all from one sample in a study of blood T cell repertoires in COVID-19. Libraries were prepared by immunoSEQ multiplex PCR; TCRdb keeps only in-frame clonotypes and omits some of them. The sample has hundreds of thousands of clones, approximately 83% seen once. The sequencing input was PBMCs or T cells enriched from blood (not recorded which). The source is a woman between 40 and 55 years old with acute COVID-19. The CDR3 runs from the conserved cysteine through the conserved F or W. A D gene is named only where the DNA matches it firmly. Size tells how often a clone was seen (once, few, many) or the class of an expanded clone, and some rows leave it out.

CDR3 length	D gene	J gene	clone size	V gene	CDR3 protein	CDR3 DNA
16	TRBD1	TRBJ1-2	once	TRBV19	CASSIGLRGRSYGYTF	TGTGCCAGTAGTATAGGTCTTAGGGGGCGCAGCTATGGCTACACCTTC
14	NA	TRBJ1-2	NA	TRBV2	CASSVNAVNYGYTF	TGTGCCAGCAGTGTTAATGCGGTTAACTATGGCTACACCTTC
15	TRBD2	TRBJ2-5	NA	TRBV29-1	CSVELLAGVVETQYF	TGCAGCGTTGAATTGCTAGCGGGCGTGGTGGAGACCCAGTACTTC
15	NA	TRBJ1-1	NA	TRBV9	CASSVASGGHSEAFF	TGTGCCAGCAGCGTAGCTAGTGGGGGACATAGTGAAGCTTTCTTT
13	TRBD1	TRBJ2-1	NA	TRBV27	CASSSDRGNEQFF	TGTGCCAGCAGTAGCGACAGGGGTAATGAGCAGTTCTTC
15	NA	TRBJ1-2	NA	TRBV4-1	CASSQDRGNNYGYTF	TGCGCCAGCAGCCAAGATCGCGGGAATAACTATGGCTACACCTTC
15	NA	TRBJ1-2	NA	TRBV5-1	CASNPTGRGAYGYTF	TGCGCCAGCAATCCTACGGGGCGCGGGGCCTATGGCTACACCTTC
15	TRBD1	TRBJ1-2	few	TRBV3-1/TRBV3-2	CASSQADRASYGYTF	TGTGCCAGCAGCCAAGCGGACAGGGCCTCCTATGGCTACACCTTC
14	TRBD1	TRBJ2-7	few	TRBV19	CASSIGTGAYEQYF	TGTGCCAGTAGTATAGGGACAGGGGCCTACGAGCAGTACTTC
15	NA	TRBJ2-7	few	TRBV3-1/TRBV3-2	CASSQEWRSSYEQYF	TGTGCCAGCAGCCAAGAGTGGAGGAGCTCCTACGAGCAGTACTTC
13	TRBD2	TRBJ2-7	NA	TRBV10-2	CASTSGPIYEQYF	TGCGCCAGCACTAGCGGGCCAATCTACGAGCAGTACTTC
13	NA	TRBJ2-1	NA	TRBV20-1	CSASSSLEDEQFF	TGCAGTGCTAGTTCATCGCTAGAAGATGAGCAGTTCTTC
15	NA	TRBJ1-2	once	TRBV11-2	CASSLGGQTNYGYTF	TGTGCCAGCAGCTTAGGAGGGCAGACTAACTATGGCTACACCTTC
14	TRBD1	TRBJ2-1	NA	TRBV27	CASRRQGAGNEQFF	TGTGCCAGCCGACGACAGGGCGCCGGGAATGAGCAGTTCTTC
15	NA	TRBJ2-3	NA	TRBV21-1	CASSKGKLAPNTQYF	TGTGCCAGCAGCAAAGGGAAACTAGCTCCGAATACGCAGTATTTT
13	NA	TRBJ2-1	once	TRBV3-1/TRBV3-2	CASSQDGVNEQFF	TGTGCCAGCAGCCAAGATGGAGTCAATGAGCAGTTCTTC
16	TRBD1	TRBJ1-5	NA	TRBV11-3	CASSPGTVEWNQPQHF	TGTGCCAGCAGCCCGGGGACAGTCGAATGGAATCAGCCCCAGCATTTT
16	NA	TRBJ2-6	NA	TRBV5-4	CASSSKQGSGANVLTF	TGTGCCAGCAGCTCAAAACAGGGTTCCGGGGCCAACGTCCTGACTTTC
13	TRBD1	TRBJ1-2	once	TRBV5-4	CASSQGANYGYTF	TGTGCCAGCAGCCAGGGGGCCAACTATGGCTACACCTTC
13	NA	TRBJ1-2	NA	TRBV7-2	CASSLVRQSSYTF	TGTGCCAGCAGCTTAGTTAGACAGAGTAGCTACACCTTC
16	TRBD1	TRBJ1-4	NA	TRBV2	CASSMDRPATNEKLFF	TGTGCCAGCAGCATGGACAGGCCGGCAACTAATGAAAAACTGTTTTTT
12	NA	TRBJ1-1	NA	TRBV21-1	CASSKVLPEAFF	TGTGCCAGCAGCAAAGTCCTACCTGAAGCTTTCTTT
16	NA	TRBJ1-2	NA	TRBV4-1	CASSQDNGGGGNGYTF	TGCGCCAGCAGCCAAGATAACGGCGGGGGCGGCAATGGCTACACCTTC
14	NA	TRBJ2-7	NA	TRBV29-1	CSVDGYRGSYEQYF	TGCAGCGTTGATGGTTATCGCGGTTCCTACGAGCAGTACTTC
14	TRBD1	TRBJ2-7	many	TRBV5-1	CASSPGQGAYEQYF	TGCGCCAGCAGCCCGGGACAGGGGGCCTACGAGCAGTACTTC
12	NA	TRBJ1-2	few	TRBV29-1	CSVEAAGDGYTF	TGCAGCGTTGAAGCGGCGGGAGATGGCTACACCTTC
16	TRBD2	TRBJ2-1	NA	TRBV7-3	CASSLRAGTSYNEQFF	TGTGCCAGCAGCTTAAGGGCCGGGACTAGTTACAATGAGCAGTTCTTC
13	TRBD1	TRBJ2-3	NA	TRBV29-1	CSARDRGTDTQYF	TGCAGCGCCCGGGACAGAGGCACAGATACGCAGTATTTT
12	NA	TRBJ2-2	NA	TRBV27	CASSFVTGELFF	TGTGCCAGCAGTTTCGTCACCGGGGAGCTGTTTTTT
13	NA	TRBJ2-3	NA	TRBV5-6	CASSRGRGDTQYF	TGTGCCAGCAGCCGAGGTAGAGGGGATACGCAGTATTTT
15	TRBD2	TRBJ2-3	NA	TRBV30	CAWVGGEVPPDTQYF	TGTGCCTGGGTGGGGGGGGAGGTGCCCCCAGATACGCAGTATTTT
11	NA	TRBJ2-7	NA	TRBV2	CASSPYVEQYF	TGTGCCAGCAGCCCCTACGTCGAGCAGTACTTC
15	NA	TRBJ2-1	NA	TRBV30	CAWRIARANRNEQFF	TGTGCCTGGAGGATAGCGCGCGCGAATCGGAATGAGCAGTTCTTC
13	NA	TRBJ1-4	NA	TRBV5-1	CASSLAGEEKLFF	TGCGCCAGCAGCTTGGCAGGGGAAGAAAAACTGTTTTTT
16	TRBD1	TRBJ2-1	NA	TRBV29-1	CSVVSSRGPLSNEQFF	TGCAGCGTTGTGTCGAGCAGGGGGCCGCTTAGCAATGAGCAGTTCTTC
11	NA	TRBJ2-1	few	TRBV20-1	CSARRVNEQFF	TGCAGTGCTAGACGGGTAAATGAGCAGTTCTTC
16	NA	TRBJ2-6	NA	TRBV5-1	CASGFRVGSGANVLTF	TGCGCCAGCGGTTTCAGGGTGGGCTCTGGGGCCAACGTCCTGACTTTC
18	NA	TRBJ1-3	NA	TRBV7-2	CASSLDDYGRASGNTIYF	TGTGCCAGCAGCTTGGACGACTACGGACGGGCCTCTGGAAACACCATATATTTT
12	NA	TRBJ1-5	NA	TRBV12-3/TRBV12-4	CASRYSNQPQHF	TGTGCCAGCAGGTATAGCAATCAGCCCCAGCATTTT
15	TRBD1	TRBJ2-5	NA	TRBV5-6	CASSSLTGGEETQYF	TGTGCCAGCAGCTCACTGACAGGGGGCGAAGAGACCCAGTACTTC
12	NA	TRBJ2-7	NA	TRBV7-9	CASSLVSHEQYF	TGTGCCAGCAGCTTAGTTTCTCACGAGCAGTACTTC
15	TRBD2	TRBJ2-1	NA	TRBV6-9	CAPRREGLMYNEQFF	TGTGCCCCAAGGCGGGAGGGCCTTATGTACAATGAGCAGTTCTTC
15	NA	TRBJ1-2	NA	TRBV6-5	CASRPNKQANYGYTF	TGTGCCAGCAGACCCAACAAACAAGCTAACTATGGCTACACCTTC
13	NA	TRBJ2-5	NA	TRBV2	CASSAGQRETQYF	TGTGCCAGCAGTGCCGGTCAGAGGGAGACCCAGTACTTC
14	NA	TRBJ1-5	NA	TRBV7-9	CASSLGRGNQPQHF	TGTGCCAGCAGCTTAGGGCGGGGCAATCAGCCCCAGCATTTT
16	TRBD2	TRBJ2-2	NA	TRBV5-1	CASSLATSENTGELFF	TGCGCCAGCAGCTTGGCGACTAGCGAGAACACCGGGGAGCTGTTTTTT
15	TRBD1	TRBJ1-3	few	TRBV18	CASSPARDSLNTIYF	TGTGCCAGCTCACCCGCCCGGGACAGCCTAAACACCATATATTTT
13	TRBD2	TRBJ2-1	NA	TRBV19	CASKAGGYNEQFF	TGTGCCAGTAAAGCGGGAGGATACAATGAGCAGTTCTTC
16	TRBD2	TRBJ2-1	NA	TRBV10-2	CASSELGSGRGGEQFF	TGCGCCAGCAGTGAGTTGGGAAGCGGGAGAGGTGGTGAGCAGTTCTTC
18	TRBD2	TRBJ2-5	NA	TRBV19	CASSRSTSGRAFQETQYF	TGTGCCAGTAGTAGATCGACTAGCGGGAGGGCCTTTCAAGAGACCCAGTACTTC
14	NA	TRBJ2-7	NA	TRBV5-1	CASSAGDKSYEQYF	TGCGCCAGCAGCGCGGGGGACAAGTCCTACGAGCAGTACTTC
16	NA	TRBJ2-6	NA	TRBV10-3	CAISESVAGGANVLTF	TGTGCCATCAGTGAGTCGGTTGCGGGCGGGGCCAACGTCCTGACTTTC
14	TRBD1	TRBJ2-7	NA	TRBV3-1/TRBV3-2	CASSHFDRDHEQYF	TGTGCCAGCAGCCATTTCGACAGGGACCACGAGCAGTACTTC